A selection of T cell receptor beta chains follows, all from one sample in a study of T-cell reconstitution after alpha-beta-depleted transplantation in children. Via MiXCR, TCRdb re-called the PCR reads, giving one row per CDR3 protein. This table has 200,000 to 250,000 distinct CDR3 sequences, 11% appearing once. The sequencing here drew on PBMCs, taken before TCRalphabeta/CD19-depleted stem cell transplant. The receptors stem from a child under two years old with acute myeloid leukemia, due to receive a stem cell transplant. Each CDR3 is given with its conserved first and last residue. The D gene is left open where the match is weak. Only part of the rows carry a size: once, few, many, or a class if the clone is expanded.

TRBV14	TRBD2	TRBJ2-1	.	TGTGCCAGCAGCCAAGTTGGGGGGGACTACAATGTGCAGTTCTTC	CASSQVGGDYNVQFF
TRBV12-3/TRBV12-4	.	TRBJ2-7	many	TGTGCCAGCAGTTTGGGGGAGCACGAGCAGTACTTC	CASSLGEHEQYF
TRBV28	TRBD2	TRBJ2-7	few	TGTGCCAGCAGTTCTCTAGCGGGAGGTTCCCACGAGCAGTACTTC	CASSSLAGGSHEQYF
TRBV5-5	.	TRBJ2-3	many	TGTGCCAGCAGCTTGGGTTGGACAGATACGCAGTATTTT	CASSLGWTDTQYF
TRBV28	.	TRBJ1-5	many	TGTGCCAGCAGTTTATATGGGCTCAATCAGCCCCAGCATTTT	CASSLYGLNQPQHF
TRBV5-1	.	TRBJ1-1	many	TGCGCCAGCAGCCCCAGGGCGGGAAACACTGAAGCTTTCTTT	CASSPRAGNTEAFF
TRBV7-9	.	TRBJ1-2	many	TGTGCCAGCAGCTTAAGGAGGGATGGCTACACCTTC	CASSLRRDGYTF
TRBV20-1	.	TRBJ1-4	many	TGCAGTGCTAATAGGGCGAACGGTGAAAAACTGTTTTTT	CSANRANGEKLFF
TRBV20-1	TRBD2	TRBJ2-3	.	TGCAGTGCTAGAGATTGGCGGGAGGGCACAGATACGCAGTATTTT	CSARDWREGTDTQYF
TRBV10-3	.	TRBJ2-7	.	TGTGCCATCAGTGAGAGGGCTTCCTACGAGCAGTCCTTC	CAISERASYEQSF
TRBV3-1	TRBD2	TRBJ2-1	.	TGTGCCAGCAGCATAATAGCGGGGCGCGCCGACTTCTACAATGAGCAGTTCTTC	CASSIIAGRADFYNEQFF
TRBV3-1	.	TRBJ2-1	.	TGTGCCAGCAGCCGACACAATGATCAGTTCTTC	CASSRHNDQFF
TRBV20-1	.	TRBJ2-5	few	TGCAGTGCTACGCAGACAGTCGGGGAGACCCAGTACTTC	CSATQTVGETQYF
TRBV20-1	.	TRBJ1-4	many	TGCAGTGCTAGAGATCCGGGAGATGAAAAACTGTTTTTT	CSARDPGDEKLFF